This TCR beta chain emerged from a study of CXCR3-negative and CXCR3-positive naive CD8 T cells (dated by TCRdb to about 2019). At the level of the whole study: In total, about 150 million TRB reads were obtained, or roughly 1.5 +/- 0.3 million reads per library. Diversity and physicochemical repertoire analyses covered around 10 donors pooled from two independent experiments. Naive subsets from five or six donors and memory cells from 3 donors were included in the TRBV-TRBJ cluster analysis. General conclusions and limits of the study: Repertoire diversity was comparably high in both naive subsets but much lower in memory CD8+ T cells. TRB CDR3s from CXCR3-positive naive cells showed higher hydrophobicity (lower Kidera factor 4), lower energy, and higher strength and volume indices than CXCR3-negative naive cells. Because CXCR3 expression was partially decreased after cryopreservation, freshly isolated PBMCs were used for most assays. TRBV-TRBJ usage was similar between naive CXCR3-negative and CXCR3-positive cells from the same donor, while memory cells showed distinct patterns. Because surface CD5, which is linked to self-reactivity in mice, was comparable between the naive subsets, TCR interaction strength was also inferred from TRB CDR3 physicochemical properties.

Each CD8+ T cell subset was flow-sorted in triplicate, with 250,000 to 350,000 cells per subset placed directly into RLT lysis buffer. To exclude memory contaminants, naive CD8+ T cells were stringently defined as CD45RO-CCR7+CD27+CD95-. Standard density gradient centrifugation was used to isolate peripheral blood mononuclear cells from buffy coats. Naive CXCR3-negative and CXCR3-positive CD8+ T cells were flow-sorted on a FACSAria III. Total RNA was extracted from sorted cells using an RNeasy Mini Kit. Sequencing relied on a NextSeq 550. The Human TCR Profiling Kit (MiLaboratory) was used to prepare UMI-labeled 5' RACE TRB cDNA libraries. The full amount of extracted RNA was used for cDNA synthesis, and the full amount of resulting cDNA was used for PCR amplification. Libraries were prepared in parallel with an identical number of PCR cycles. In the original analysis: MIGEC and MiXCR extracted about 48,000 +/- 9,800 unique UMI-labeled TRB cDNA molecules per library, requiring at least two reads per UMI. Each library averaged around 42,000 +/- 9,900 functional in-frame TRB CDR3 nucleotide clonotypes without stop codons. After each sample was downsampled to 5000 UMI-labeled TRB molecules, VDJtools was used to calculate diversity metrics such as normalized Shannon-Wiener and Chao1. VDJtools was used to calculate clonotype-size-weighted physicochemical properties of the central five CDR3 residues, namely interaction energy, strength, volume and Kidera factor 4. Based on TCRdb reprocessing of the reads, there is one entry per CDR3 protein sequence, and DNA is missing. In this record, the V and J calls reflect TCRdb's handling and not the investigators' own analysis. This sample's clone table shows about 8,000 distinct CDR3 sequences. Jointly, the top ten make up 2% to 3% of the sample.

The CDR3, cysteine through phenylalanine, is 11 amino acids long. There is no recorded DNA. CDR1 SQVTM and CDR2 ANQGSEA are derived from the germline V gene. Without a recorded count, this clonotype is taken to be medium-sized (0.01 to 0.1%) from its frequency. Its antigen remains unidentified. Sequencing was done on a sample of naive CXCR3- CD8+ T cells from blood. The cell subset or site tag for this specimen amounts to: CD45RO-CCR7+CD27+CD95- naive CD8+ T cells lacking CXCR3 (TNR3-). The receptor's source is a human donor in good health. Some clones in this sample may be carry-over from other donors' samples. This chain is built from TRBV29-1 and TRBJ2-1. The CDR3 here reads CSVAGYNEQFF.